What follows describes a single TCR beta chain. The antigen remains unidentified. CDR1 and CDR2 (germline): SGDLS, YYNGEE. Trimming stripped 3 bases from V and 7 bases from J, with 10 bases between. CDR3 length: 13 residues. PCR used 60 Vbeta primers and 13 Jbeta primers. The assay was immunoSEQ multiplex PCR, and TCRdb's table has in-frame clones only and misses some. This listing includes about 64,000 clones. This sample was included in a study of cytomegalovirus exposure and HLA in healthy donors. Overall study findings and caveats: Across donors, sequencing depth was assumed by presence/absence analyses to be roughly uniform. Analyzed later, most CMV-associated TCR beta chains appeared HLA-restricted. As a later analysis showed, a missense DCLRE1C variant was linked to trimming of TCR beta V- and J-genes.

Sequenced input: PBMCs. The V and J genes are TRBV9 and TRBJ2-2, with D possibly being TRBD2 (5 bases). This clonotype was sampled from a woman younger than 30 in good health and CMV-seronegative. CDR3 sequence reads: CASSAPRGGELFF. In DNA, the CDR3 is TGTGCCAGCAGCGCCCCCCGGGGCGGGGAGCTGTTTTTT.